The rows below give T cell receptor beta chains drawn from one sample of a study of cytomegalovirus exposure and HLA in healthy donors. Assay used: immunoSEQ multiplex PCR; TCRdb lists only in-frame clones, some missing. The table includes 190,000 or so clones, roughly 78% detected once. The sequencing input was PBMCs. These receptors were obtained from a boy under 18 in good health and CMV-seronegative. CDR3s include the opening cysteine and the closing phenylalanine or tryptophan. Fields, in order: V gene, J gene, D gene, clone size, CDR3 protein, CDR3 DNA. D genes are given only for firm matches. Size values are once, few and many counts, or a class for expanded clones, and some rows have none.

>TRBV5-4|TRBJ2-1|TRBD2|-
CASSRAAGGLYNEQFF
TGTGCCAGCTCTAGAGCGGCGGGGGGGCTTTACAATGAGCAGTTCTTC
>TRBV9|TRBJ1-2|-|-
CASSVDSLRGHYGYTF
TGTGCCAGCAGCGTAGACAGTCTCAGAGGGCACTATGGCTACACCTTC
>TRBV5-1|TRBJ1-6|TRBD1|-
CASSPEGQGHNSPLHF
TGCGCCAGCAGCCCGGAGGGACAGGGACATAATTCACCCCTCCACTTT
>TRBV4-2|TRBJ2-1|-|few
CASSQESGSYNEQFF
TGTGCCAGCAGCCAAGAAAGCGGCTCCTACAATGAGCAGTTCTTC
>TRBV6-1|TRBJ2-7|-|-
CASKQAQDEQYF
TGTGCCAGCAAGCAGGCGCAGGACGAGCAGTACTTC
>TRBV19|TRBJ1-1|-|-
CASTGFMNTEAFF
TGTGCCAGCACGGGTTTCATGAACACTGAAGCTTTCTTT
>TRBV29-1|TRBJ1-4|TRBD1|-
CSAGTGGTLELFF
TGCAGCGCCGGGACAGGGGGCACCCTGGAACTGTTTTTT
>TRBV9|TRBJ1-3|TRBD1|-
CASSGLPGQGGNTIYF
TGTGCCAGCAGCGGACTTCCGGGACAGGGAGGAAACACCATATATTTT
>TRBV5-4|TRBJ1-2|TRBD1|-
CASSPRTGTGGGYTF
TGTGCCAGCAGCCCCAGGACAGGGACAGGCGGTGGCTACACCTTC
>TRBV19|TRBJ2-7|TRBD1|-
CASSILQGQGAYEQYF
TGTGCCAGTAGTATCCTCCAGGGACAGGGGGCCTACGAGCAGTACTTC
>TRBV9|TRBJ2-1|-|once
CASSYRDIITNEQFF
TGTGCCAGCAGTTACCGGGATATAATTACCAATGAGCAGTTCTTC
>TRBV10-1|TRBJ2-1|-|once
CASMPSSYNEQFF
TGCGCCAGCATGCCTAGCTCCTACAATGAGCAGTTCTTC
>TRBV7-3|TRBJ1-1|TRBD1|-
CASSSRGQGRGGYTEAFF
TGTGCCAGCAGCTCACGTGGACAGGGGCGAGGGGGCTACACTGAAGCTTTCTTT
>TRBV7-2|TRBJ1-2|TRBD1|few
CASSSGQGVVYGYTF
TGTGCCAGCAGCTCGGGACAGGGGGTGGTCTACGGCTACACCTTC
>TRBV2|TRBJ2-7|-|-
CASSYQPGYEQYF
TGTGCCAGCAGTTACCAACCGGGCTACGAGCAGTACTTC
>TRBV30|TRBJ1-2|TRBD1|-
CAWSVDRAGYTF
TGTGCCTGGAGTGTAGACAGGGCTGGCTACACCTTC
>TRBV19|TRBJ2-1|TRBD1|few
CASRGQGGSNEQFF
TGTGCCAGTAGGGGACAGGGAGGGAGCAATGAGCAGTTCTTC
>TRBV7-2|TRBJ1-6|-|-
CASNSFYNSPLHF
TGTGCCAGCAACAGCTTCTATAATTCACCCCTCCACTTT